This TCR beta chain was found in a study of patients and donors after allogeneic stem cell transplantation. TCRdb reprocessed the RT-PCR reads via MiXCR and lists one record per CDR3 protein. The table shows over 350,000 distinct CDR3 sequences, with approximately 16% occurring only once. Per the germline V gene, CDR1 is SNHLY and CDR2 is FYNNEI. V was cut by 6 bases and J by 1 base, with 13 bases left in between. The CDR3 loop spans 14 amino acids. Sequenced sample: blood, either unsorted or a sorted T cell fraction (not recorded which). V usage is TRBV2 and J usage is TRBJ2-7; D not resolved. The TCR originated in a human donor who was either an allogeneic HSCT recipient or a stem cell or donor lymphocyte infusion donor (not recorded which). It is not recorded whose cells these are; they may come from a transplant donor. The CDR3 DNA is TGTGCCAGCAGACGAGGAACGGATTCCTACGAGCAGTACTTC. Translating it yields CASRRGTDSYEQYF.